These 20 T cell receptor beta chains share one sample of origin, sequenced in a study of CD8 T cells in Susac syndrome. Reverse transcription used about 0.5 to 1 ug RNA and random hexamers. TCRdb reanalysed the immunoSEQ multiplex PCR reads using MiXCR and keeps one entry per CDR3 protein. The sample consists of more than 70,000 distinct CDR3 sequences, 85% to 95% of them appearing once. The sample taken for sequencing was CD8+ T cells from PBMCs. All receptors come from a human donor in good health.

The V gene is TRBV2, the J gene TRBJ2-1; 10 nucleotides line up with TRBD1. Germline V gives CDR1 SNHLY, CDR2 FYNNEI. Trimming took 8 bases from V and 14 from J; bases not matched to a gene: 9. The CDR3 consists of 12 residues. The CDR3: CASDPGQGWEFF. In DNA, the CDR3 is TGTGCCAGCGACCCGGGACAGGGGTGGGAGTTCTTC. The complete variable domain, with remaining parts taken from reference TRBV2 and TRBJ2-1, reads EPEVTQTPSHQVTQMGQEVILRCVPISNHLYFYWYRQILGQKVEFLVSFYNNEISEKSEIFDDQFSVERPDGSNFTLKIRSTKLEDSAMYFCASDPGQGWEFFGPGTRLTVL.

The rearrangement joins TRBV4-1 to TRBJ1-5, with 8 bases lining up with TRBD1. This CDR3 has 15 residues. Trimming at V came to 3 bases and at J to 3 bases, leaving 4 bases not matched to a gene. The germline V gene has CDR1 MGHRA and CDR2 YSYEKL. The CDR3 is CASSHGTGVNQPQHF. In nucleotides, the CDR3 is TGCGCCAGCAGCCACGGGACAGGAGTCAATCAGCCCCAGCATTTT.

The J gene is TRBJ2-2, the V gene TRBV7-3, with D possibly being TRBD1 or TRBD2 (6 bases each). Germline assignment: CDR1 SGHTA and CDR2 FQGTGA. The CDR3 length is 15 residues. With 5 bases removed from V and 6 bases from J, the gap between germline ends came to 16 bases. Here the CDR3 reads CASSLLGGPSGELFF. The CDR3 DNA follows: TGTGCCAGCAGCCTCCTGGGGGGCCCATCCGGGGAGCTGTTTTTT.

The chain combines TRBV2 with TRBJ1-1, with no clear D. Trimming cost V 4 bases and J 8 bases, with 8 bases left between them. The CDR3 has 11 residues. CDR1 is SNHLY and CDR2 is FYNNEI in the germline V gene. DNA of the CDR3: TGTGCCAGCAGTGTTGTTTTGGAAGCTTTCTTT. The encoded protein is CASSVVLEAFF.

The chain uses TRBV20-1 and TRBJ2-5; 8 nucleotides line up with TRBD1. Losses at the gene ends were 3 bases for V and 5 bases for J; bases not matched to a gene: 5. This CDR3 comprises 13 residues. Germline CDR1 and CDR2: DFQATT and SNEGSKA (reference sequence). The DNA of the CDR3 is TGCAGTGCTAGGACAGGGGTGCGGGAGACCCAGTACTTC. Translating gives CSARTGVRETQYF.

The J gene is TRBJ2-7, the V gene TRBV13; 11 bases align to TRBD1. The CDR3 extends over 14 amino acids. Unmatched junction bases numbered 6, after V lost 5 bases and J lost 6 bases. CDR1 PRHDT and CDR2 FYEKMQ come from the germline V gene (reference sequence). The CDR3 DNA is TGTGCCAGCAGCCTCGGACAGGGGGCATTCGAGCAGTACTTC. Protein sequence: CASSLGQGAFEQYF.

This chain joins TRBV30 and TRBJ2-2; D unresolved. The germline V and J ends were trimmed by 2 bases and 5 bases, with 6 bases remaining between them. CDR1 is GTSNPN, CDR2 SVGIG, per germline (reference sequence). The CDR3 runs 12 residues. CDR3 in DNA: TGTGCCTGGAGTTCCTTAACCGGGGAGCTGTTTTTT. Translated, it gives CAWSSLTGELFF.

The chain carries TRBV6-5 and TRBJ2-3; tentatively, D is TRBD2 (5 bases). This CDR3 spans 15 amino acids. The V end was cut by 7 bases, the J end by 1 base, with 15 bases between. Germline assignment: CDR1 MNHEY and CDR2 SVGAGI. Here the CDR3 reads CASTRVGRGTDTQYF. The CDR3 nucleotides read TGTGCCAGCACCCGAGTAGGGCGGGGCACAGATACGCAGTATTTT.

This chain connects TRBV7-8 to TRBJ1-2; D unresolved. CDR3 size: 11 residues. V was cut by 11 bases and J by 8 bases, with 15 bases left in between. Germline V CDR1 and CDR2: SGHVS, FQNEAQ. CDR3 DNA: TGTGCCGCAAGGGCCCTCCGGGGCTACACCTTC. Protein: CAARALRGYTF.

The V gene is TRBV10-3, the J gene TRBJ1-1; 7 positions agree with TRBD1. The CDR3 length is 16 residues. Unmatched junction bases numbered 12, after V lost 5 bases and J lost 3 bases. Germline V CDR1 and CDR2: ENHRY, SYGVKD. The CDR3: CAISNYGQDQDTEAFF. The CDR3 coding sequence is TGTGCCATCAGTAATTACGGACAGGATCAAGACACTGAAGCTTTCTTT.

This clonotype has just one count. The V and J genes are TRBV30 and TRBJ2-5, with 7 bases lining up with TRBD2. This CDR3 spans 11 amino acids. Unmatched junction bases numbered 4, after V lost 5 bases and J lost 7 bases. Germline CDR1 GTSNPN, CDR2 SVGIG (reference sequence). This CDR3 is CAWGPGGTQYF. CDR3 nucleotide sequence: TGTGCCTGGGGTCCGGGGGGGACCCAGTACTTC.

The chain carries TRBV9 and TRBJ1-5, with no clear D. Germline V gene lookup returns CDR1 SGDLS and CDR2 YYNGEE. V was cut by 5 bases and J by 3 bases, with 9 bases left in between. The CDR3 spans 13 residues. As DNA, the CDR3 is TGTGCCAGCAGTGTCGGTTCCAATCAGCCCCAGCATTTT. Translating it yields CASSVGSNQPQHF.

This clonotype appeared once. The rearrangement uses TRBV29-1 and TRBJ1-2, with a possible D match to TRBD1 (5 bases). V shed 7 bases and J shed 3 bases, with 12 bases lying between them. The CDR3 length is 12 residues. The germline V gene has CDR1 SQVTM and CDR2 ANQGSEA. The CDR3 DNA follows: TGCAGCGCCACCGACAGAGACTATGGCTACACCTTC. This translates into CSATDRDYGYTF.

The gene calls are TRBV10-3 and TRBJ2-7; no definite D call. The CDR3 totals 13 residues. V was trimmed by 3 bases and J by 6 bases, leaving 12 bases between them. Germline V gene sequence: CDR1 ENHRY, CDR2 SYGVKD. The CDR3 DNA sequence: TGTGCCATCAGTGATTCGGACGCTGGCGAGCAGTACTTC. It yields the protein CAISDSDAGEQYF.

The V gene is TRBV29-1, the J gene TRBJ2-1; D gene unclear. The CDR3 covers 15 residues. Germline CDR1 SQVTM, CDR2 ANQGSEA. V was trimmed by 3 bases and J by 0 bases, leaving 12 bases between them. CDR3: CSVENTDSSYNEQFF. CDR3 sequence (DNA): TGCAGCGTTGAGAATACAGATAGCTCCTACAATGAGCAGTTCTTC.

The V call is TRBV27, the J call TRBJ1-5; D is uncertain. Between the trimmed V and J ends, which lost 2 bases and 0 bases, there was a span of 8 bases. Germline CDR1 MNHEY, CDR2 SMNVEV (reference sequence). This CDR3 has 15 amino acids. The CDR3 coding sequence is TGTGCCAGCAGTTTAACAGTCTATAGCAATCAGCCCCAGCATTTT. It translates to CASSLTVYSNQPQHF.

The CDR3 protein is CAARDTLIGGELFF. Written as DNA, the CDR3 is TGTGCCGCCAGGGATACTTTGATAGGCGGGGAGCTGTTTTTT. The V and J genes are TRBV12-3 or TRBV12-4 and TRBJ2-2; maybe TRBD1 (5 bases). This CDR3 is 14 amino acids long. The V gene lost 11 bases and the J gene lost 7 bases, with 20 bases spanning the gap.

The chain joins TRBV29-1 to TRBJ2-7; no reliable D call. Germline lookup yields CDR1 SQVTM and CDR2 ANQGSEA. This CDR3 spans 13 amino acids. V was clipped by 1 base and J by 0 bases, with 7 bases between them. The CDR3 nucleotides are TGCAGCGTTGAAGCCAGAAGCTCCTACGAGCAGTACTTC. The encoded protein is CSVEARSSYEQYF.

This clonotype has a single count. CDR3 amino acids: CASRFSQEVSNQPQHF. DNA of the CDR3: TGTGCCAGCAGATTCTCTCAGGAGGTCAGCAATCAGCCCCAGCATTTT. V and J are TRBV7-3 and TRBJ1-5, with D hard to call. V shed 6 bases and J shed 1 base, with 16 bases lying between them. This CDR3 comprises 16 residues. Germline lookup yields CDR1 SGHTA and CDR2 FQGTGA.

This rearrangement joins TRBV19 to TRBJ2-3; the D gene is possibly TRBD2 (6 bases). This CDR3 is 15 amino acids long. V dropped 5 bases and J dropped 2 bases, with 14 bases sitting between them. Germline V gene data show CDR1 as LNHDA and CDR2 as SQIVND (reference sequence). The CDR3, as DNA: TGTGCCAGTAGTCCAGGGCGGGGAGACACAGATACGCAGTATTTT. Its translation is CASSPGRGDTDTQYF.